This T cell receptor beta chain comes out of a study of spatial heterogeneity in lung cancer. About the research overall: Alpha-chain detections were consistently fewer than beta-chain detections among the sequences.

Indicated time point: sample taken at primary tumor resection. No cells were sorted before sequencing. The whole RNA sequenced was extracted from tumor, nontumor lung or frozen PBMC. Donors were over 70 untreated early-stage non-small cell lung cancer patients. A unique molecular identifier was attached to every TCR cDNA molecule. TCRdb analysed the 5' RACE reads with MiXCR anew, one entry per CDR3 protein. The profile shows 1,600 or so distinct CDR3 sequences, about 26% of them singletons. The trim removed 2 bases at V and 0 bases at J, leaving 6 bases unmatched. The CDR3 sequence is 17 residues long. Germline CDR1 and CDR2: MNHNY and SVGAGI (reference sequence).

This clonotype originated in a male donor with early-stage non-small cell lung cancer. Here the sequenced sample was PBMCs, taken at surgery. The chain is built from TRBV6-6 and TRBJ2-7; 11 bases match TRBD2. CDR3 loop: CASSYPSGRSPSYEQYF. Written as DNA, the CDR3 is TGTGCCAGCAGTTACCCTAGCGGGAGGAGTCCCTCCTACGAGCAGTACTTC.